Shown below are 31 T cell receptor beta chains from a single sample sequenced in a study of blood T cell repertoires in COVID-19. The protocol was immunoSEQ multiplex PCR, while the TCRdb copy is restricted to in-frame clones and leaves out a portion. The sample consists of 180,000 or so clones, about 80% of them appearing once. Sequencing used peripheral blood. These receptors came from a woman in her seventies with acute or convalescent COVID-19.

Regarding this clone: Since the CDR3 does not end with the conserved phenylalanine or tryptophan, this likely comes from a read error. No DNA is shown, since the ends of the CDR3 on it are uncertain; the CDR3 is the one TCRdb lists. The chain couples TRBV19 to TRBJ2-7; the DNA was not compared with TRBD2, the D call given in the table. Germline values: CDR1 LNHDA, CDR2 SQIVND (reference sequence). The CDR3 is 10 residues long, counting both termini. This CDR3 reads CASTSGNCWA.

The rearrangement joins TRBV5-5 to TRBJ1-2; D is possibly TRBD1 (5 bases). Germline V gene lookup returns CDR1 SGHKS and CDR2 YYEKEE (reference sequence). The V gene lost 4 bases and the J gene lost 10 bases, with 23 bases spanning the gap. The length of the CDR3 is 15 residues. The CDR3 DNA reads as TGTGCCAGCAGCAAATTCGGGGAGGACATGGGGAACTACACCTTC. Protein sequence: CASSKFGEDMGNYTF.

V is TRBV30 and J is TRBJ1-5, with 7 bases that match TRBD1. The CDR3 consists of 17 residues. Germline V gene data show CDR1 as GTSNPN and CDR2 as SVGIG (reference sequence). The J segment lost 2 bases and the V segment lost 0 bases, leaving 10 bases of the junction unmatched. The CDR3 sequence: CAWSVRLTGMGNQPQHF. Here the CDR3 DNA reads TGTGCCTGGAGTGTACGCCTGACAGGGATGGGCAATCAGCCCCAGCATTTT.

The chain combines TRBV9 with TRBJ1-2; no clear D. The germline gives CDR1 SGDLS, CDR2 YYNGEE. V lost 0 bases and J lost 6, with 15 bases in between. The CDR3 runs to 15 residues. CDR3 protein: CASSVDALREDGYTF. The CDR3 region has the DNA TGTGCCAGCAGCGTAGATGCACTCCGCGAGGATGGCTACACCTTC.

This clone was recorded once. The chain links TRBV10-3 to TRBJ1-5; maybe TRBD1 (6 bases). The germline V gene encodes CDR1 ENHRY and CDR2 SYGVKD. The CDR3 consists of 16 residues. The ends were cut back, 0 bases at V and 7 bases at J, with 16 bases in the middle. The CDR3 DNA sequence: TGTGCCATCAGTGAGTCGAGGGGGGGCGCATGGCAGCCCCAGCATTTT. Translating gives CAISESRGGAWQPQHF.

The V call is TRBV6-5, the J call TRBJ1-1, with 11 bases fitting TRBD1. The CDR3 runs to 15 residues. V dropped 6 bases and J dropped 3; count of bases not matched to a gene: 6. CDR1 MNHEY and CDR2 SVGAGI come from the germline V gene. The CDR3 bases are TGTGCCAGCAGCCCAGGACAGGGGGCGTACACTGAAGCTTTCTTT. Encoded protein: CASSPGQGAYTEAFF.

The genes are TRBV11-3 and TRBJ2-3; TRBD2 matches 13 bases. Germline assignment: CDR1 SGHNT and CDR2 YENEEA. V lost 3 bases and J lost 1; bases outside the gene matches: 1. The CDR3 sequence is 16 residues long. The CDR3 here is CASSFGLAGGTDTQYF. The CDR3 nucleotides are TGTGCCAGCAGCTTCGGACTAGCGGGGGGCACAGATACGCAGTATTTT.

CDR3 nucleotides: TGTGCCACCCGACAGGGGATCGGCACCGGGGAGCTGTTTTTT. Residues: CATRQGIGTGELFF. This chain uses TRBV6-6 with TRBJ2-2, with TRBD1 matching over 8 bases. Germline-derived CDR1 and CDR2 are MNHNY and SVGAGI (reference sequence). The CDR3 is made up of 14 amino acids. With V trimmed by 10 bases and J by 4 bases, 8 bases remained unmatched.

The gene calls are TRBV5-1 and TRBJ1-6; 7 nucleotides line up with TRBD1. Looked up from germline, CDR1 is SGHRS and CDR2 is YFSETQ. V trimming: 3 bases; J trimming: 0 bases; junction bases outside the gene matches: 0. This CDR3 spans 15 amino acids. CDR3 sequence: CASSSGGSYNSPLHF. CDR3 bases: TGCGCCAGCAGCTCAGGGGGCTCCTATAATTCACCCCTCCACTTT.

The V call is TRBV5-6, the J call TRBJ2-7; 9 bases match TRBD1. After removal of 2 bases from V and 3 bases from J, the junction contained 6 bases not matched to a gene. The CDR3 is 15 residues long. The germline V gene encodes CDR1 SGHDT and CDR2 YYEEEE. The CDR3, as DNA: TGTGCCAGCAGCTTCACAGGGGGCCGAGGCTACGAGCAGTACTTC. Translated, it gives CASSFTGGRGYEQYF.

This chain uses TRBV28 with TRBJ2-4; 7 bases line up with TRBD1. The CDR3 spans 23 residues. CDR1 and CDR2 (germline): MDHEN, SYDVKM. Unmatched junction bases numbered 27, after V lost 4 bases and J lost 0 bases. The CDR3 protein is CASSYGTVGLMRGLRIAKNIQYF. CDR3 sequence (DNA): TGTGCCAGCAGTTACGGGACAGTAGGGCTAATGAGGGGTTTAAGAATAGCCAAAAACATTCAGTACTTC.

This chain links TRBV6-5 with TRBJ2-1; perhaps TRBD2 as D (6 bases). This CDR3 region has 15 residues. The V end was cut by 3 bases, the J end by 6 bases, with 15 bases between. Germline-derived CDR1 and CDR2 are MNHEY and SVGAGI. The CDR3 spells CASSYTGERRNEQFF. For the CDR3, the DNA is TGTGCCAGCAGTTATACGGGGGAGAGGCGCAATGAGCAGTTCTTC.

The CDR3 loop is CASRGTVNYNEQFF. In nucleotides, the CDR3 is TGTGCCAGCAGGGGGACAGTGAACTACAATGAGCAGTTCTTC. The chain combines TRBV25-1 with TRBJ2-1, with 7 bases that match TRBD1. The CDR3 runs 14 residues. Germline V lookup: CDR1 MGHDK, CDR2 SYGVNS. J gave up 3 bases and V 6 bases, and 5 bases lay outside the gene matches. The full variable domain, with the rest looked up from reference TRBV25-1 and TRBJ2-1, is EADIYQTPRYLVIGTGKKITLECSQTMGHDKMYWYQQDPGMELHLIHYSYGVNSTEKGDLSSESTVSRIRTEHFPLTLESARPSHTSQYLCASRGTVNYNEQFFGPGTRLTVL.

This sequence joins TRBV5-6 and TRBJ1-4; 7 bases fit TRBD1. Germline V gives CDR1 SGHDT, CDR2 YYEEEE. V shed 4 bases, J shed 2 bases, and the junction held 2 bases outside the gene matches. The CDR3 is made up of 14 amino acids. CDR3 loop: CASSPDRTNEKLFF. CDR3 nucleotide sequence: TGTGCCAGCAGCCCGGACAGGACTAATGAAAAACTGTTTTTT. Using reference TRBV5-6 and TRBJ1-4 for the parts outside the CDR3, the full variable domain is DAGVTQSPTHLIKTRGQQVTLRCSPKSGHDTVSWYQQALGQGPQFIFQYYEEEERQRGNFPDRFSGHQFPNYSSELNVNALLLGDSALYLCASSPDRTNEKLFFGSGTQLSVL.

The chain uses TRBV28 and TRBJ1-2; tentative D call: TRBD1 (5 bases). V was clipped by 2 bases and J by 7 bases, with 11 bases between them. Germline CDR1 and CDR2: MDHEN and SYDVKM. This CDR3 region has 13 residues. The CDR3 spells CASSLEGAGGYTF. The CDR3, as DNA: TGTGCCAGCAGTTTAGAAGGGGCCGGTGGCTACACCTTC.

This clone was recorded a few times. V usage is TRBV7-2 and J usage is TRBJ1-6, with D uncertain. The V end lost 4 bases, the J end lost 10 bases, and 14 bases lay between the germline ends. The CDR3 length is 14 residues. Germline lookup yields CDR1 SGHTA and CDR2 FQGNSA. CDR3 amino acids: CASSSDIPYSPLHF. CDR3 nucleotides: TGTGCCAGCAGCTCTGACATTCCCTACTCACCCCTCCACTTT. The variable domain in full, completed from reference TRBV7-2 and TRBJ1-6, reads GAGVSQSPSNKVTEKGKDVELRCDPISGHTALYWYRQSLGQGLEFLIYFQGNSAPDKSGLPSDRFSAERTGGSVSTLTIQRTQQEDSAVYLCASSSDIPYSPLHFGNGTRLTVT.

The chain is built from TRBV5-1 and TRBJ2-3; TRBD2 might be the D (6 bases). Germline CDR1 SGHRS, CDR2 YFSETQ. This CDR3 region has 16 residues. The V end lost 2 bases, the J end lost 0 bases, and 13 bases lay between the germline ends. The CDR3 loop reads CASSLSLATSTDTQYF. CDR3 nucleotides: TGCGCCAGCAGCTTATCCCTAGCGACTAGCACAGATACGCAGTATTTT.

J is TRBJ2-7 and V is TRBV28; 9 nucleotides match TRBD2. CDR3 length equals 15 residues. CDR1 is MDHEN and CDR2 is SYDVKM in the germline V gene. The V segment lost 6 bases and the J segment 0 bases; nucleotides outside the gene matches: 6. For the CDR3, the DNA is TGTGCCAGCAGACCGAGACTAGCGGACTCCTACGAGCAGTACTTC. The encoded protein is CASRPRLADSYEQYF.

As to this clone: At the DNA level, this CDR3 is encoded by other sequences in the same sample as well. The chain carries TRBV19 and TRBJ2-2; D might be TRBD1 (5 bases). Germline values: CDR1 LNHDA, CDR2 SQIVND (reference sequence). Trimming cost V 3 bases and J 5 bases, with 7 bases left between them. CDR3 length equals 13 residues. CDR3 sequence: CASSIQGTGELFF. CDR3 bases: TGTGCCAGTAGTATCCAGGGTACCGGGGAGCTGTTTTTT.

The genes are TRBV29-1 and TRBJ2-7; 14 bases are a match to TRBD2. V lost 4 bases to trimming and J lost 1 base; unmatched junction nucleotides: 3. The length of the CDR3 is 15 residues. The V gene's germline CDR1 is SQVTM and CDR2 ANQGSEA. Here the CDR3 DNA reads TGCAGCGTTGGGGGACTAGCGGGGGTGTCCTACGAGCAGTACTTC. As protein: CSVGGLAGVSYEQYF.

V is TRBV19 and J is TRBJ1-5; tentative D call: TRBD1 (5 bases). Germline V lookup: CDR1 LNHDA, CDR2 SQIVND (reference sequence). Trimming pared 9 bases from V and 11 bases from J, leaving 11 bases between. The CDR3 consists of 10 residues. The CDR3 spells CASRGGSQHF. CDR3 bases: TGTGCCAGCCGCGGGGGGTCCCAGCATTTT.

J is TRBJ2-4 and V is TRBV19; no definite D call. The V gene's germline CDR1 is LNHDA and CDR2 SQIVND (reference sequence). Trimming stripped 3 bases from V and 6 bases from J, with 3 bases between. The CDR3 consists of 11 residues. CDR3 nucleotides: TGTGCCAGTAGTATCAGAAACATTCAGTACTTC. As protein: CASSIRNIQYF.

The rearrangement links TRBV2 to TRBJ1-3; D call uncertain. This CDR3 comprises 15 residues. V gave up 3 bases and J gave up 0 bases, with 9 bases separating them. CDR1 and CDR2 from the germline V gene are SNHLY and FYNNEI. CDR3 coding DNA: TGTGCCAGCAGTGATGGGCAGGTCTCTGGAAACACCATATATTTT. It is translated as CASSDGQVSGNTIYF.

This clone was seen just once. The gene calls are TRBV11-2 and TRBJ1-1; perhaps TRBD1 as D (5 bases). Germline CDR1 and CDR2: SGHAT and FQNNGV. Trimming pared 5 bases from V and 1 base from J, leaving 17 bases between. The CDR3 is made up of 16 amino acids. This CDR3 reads CASSPGPWTTNTEAFF. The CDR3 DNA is TGTGCCAGCAGCCCGGGTCCGTGGACAACGAACACTGAAGCTTTCTTT.

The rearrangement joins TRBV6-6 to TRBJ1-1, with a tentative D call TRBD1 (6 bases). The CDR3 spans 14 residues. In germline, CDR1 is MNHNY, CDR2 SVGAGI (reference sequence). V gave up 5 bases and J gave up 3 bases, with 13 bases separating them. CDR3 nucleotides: TGTGCCAGCAGTCGGACAGTCAGGGACACTGAAGCTTTCTTT. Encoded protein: CASSRTVRDTEAFF.

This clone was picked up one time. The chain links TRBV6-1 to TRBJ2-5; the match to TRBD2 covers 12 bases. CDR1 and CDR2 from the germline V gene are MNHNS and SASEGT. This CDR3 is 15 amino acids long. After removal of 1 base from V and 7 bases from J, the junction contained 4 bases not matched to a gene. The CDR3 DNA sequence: TGTGCCAGCAGTGAAGGTCGGACTAGCGGGGCGACCCAGTACTTC. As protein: CASSEGRTSGATQYF.

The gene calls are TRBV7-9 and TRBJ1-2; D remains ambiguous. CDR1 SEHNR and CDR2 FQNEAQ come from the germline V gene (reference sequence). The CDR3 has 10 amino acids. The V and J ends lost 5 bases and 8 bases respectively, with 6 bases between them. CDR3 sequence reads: CASSNTGYTF. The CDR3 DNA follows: TGTGCCAGCAGCAATACAGGCTACACCTTC.

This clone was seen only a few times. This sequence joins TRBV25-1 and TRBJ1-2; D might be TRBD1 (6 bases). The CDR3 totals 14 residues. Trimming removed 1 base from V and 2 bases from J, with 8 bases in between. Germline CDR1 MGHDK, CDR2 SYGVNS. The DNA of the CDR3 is TGTGCCAGCAGTGAATTCGGACAGAACTATGGCTACACCTTC. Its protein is CASSEFGQNYGYTF.

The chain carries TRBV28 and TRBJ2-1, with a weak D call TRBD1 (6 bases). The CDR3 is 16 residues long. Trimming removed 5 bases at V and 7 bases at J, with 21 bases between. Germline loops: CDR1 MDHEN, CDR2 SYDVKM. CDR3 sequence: CASSPNLGRRGNEQFF. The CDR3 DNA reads TGTGCCAGCAGTCCAAACCTCGGACGAAGGGGGAATGAGCAGTTCTTC.

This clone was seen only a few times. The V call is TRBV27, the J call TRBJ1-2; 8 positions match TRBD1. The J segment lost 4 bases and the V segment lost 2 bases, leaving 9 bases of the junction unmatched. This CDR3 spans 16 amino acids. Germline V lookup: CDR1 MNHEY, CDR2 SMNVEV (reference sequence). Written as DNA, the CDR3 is TGTGCCAGCAGTTTAAGGGTGACAGGGGAGTCCTATGGCTACACCTTC. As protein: CASSLRVTGESYGYTF.

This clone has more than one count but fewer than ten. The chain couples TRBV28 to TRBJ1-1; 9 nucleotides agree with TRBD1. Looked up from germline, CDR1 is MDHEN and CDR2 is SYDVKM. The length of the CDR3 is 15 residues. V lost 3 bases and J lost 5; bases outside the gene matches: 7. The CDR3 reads CASSFAQTGGTEAFF. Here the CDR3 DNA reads TGTGCCAGCAGTTTCGCACAGACAGGGGGAACTGAAGCTTTCTTT.